These T cell receptor beta chains were read from a single sample in a study of blood T cell repertoires in COVID-19. Sequencing used immunoSEQ multiplex PCR; TCRdb keeps in-frame clones, though not all of them. The sample includes roughly 330,000 clones, around 87% seen only once; the top ten take 5.3%. The sequenced sample consisted of PBMCs or T cells enriched from blood (not recorded which). The receptor source for this set is a young woman who had recovered from COVID-19. Both conserved end residues are part of each CDR3. A D gene is named only where the DNA matches it firmly. Clone size is not always given. Where it is, it says once, few, many or a class for expanded clones.

v_gene: TRBV27
d_gene: TRBD2
j_gene: TRBJ2-1
abundance: NA
len: 15
CDR3aa: CASSLSGGNQNEQFF
CDR3nt: TGTGCCAGCAGTTTAAGCGGGGGGAACCAAAATGAGCAGTTCTTC

v_gene: TRBV3-1/TRBV3-2
d_gene: NA
j_gene: TRBJ1-3
abundance: once
len: 15
CDR3aa: CASSLTGWGGNTIYF
CDR3nt: TGTGCCAGCAGCCTAACAGGGTGGGGTGGAAACACCATATATTTT

v_gene: TRBV3-1/TRBV3-2
d_gene: TRBD2
j_gene: TRBJ2-7
abundance: NA
len: 15
CDR3aa: CASSPAPGGAREQYF
CDR3nt: TGTGCCAGCAGTCCCGCGCCGGGGGGGGCAAGGGAGCAGTACTTC

v_gene: TRBV4-1
d_gene: NA
j_gene: TRBJ2-5
abundance: NA
len: 13
CDR3aa: CASSQGFGRMVYF
CDR3nt: TGCGCCAGCAGCCAAGGCTTTGGGAGGATGGTGTACTTC

v_gene: TRBV7-9
d_gene: NA
j_gene: TRBJ2-1
abundance: NA
len: 13
CDR3aa: CASSRDSYNEQFF
CDR3nt: TGTGCCAGCAGCCGGGACTCATACAATGAGCAGTTCTTC

v_gene: TRBV18
d_gene: TRBD2
j_gene: TRBJ2-7
abundance: NA
len: 17
CDR3aa: CASSMYYGGLDSGEQYF
CDR3nt: TGTGCCAGCTCCATGTACTATGGAGGACTAGACTCAGGCGAGCAGTACTTC

v_gene: TRBV6-1
d_gene: NA
j_gene: TRBJ1-2
abundance: NA
len: 14
CDR3aa: CASSEMVQGYGYTF
CDR3nt: TGTGCCAGCAGTGAAATGGTACAGGGATATGGCTACACCTTC

v_gene: TRBV14
d_gene: NA
j_gene: TRBJ1-2
abundance: once
len: 14
CDR3aa: CASSRSGGLYGYTF
CDR3nt: TGTGCCAGCAGCCGGTCGGGCGGACTCTATGGCTACACCTTC

v_gene: TRBV29-1
d_gene: TRBD1
j_gene: TRBJ2-7
abundance: NA
len: 13
CDR3aa: CSVYGQGAYEQYF
CDR3nt: TGCAGCGTCTATGGGCAGGGGGCATACGAGCAGTACTTC

v_gene: TRBV9
d_gene: NA
j_gene: TRBJ1-3
abundance: NA
len: 15
CDR3aa: CASSDRATSGNTIYF
CDR3nt: TGTGCCAGCAGCGACAGGGCGACGTCTGGAAACACCATATATTTT

v_gene: TRBV3-1/TRBV3-2
d_gene: TRBD1
j_gene: TRBJ1-2
abundance: NA
len: 15
CDR3aa: CASSQDGTGYYGYTF
CDR3nt: TGTGCCAGCAGCCAAGACGGGACAGGGTACTATGGCTACACCTTC

v_gene: TRBV9
d_gene: NA
j_gene: TRBJ1-2
abundance: NA
len: 13
CDR3aa: CASSADPRVIETF
CDR3nt: TGTGCCAGCAGCGCTGATCCTCGAGTTATTGAAACCTTC

v_gene: TRBV2
d_gene: NA
j_gene: TRBJ1-5
abundance: NA
len: 15
CDR3aa: CASRHHGISNQPQHF
CDR3nt: TGTGCCAGCAGACACCACGGGATTAGCAATCAGCCCCAGCATTTT

v_gene: TRBV5-6
d_gene: TRBD1
j_gene: TRBJ1-3
abundance: NA
len: 15
CDR3aa: CASSYYGQGRNTIYF
CDR3nt: TGTGCCAGCAGCTACTACGGACAGGGTAGGAACACCATATATTTT

v_gene: TRBV27
d_gene: NA
j_gene: TRBJ1-2
abundance: once
len: 14
CDR3aa: CASSPGGWVGGYTF
CDR3nt: TGTGCCAGCAGCCCCGGGGGGTGGGTTGGAGGCTACACCTTC

v_gene: TRBV3-1/TRBV3-2
d_gene: NA
j_gene: TRBJ1-1
abundance: NA
len: 12
CDR3aa: CASSQTVSEAFF
CDR3nt: TGTGCCAGCAGCCAAACGGTTTCTGAAGCTTTCTTT

v_gene: TRBV29-1
d_gene: NA
j_gene: TRBJ1-1
abundance: few
len: 12
CDR3aa: CSARSGTAEAFF
CDR3nt: TGCAGCGCCCGGTCGGGAACGGCTGAAGCTTTCTTT

v_gene: TRBV18
d_gene: TRBD1
j_gene: TRBJ1-4
abundance: NA
len: 18
CDR3aa: CASSPGPGQIATNEKLFF
CDR3nt: TGTGCCAGCTCACCGGGACCGGGACAGATTGCAACTAATGAAAAACTGTTTTTT

v_gene: TRBV14
d_gene: TRBD1
j_gene: TRBJ2-4
abundance: NA
len: 14
CDR3aa: CASSLPGQGNIQYF
CDR3nt: TGTGCCAGCAGCCTTCCGGGACAGGGGAACATTCAGTACTTC

v_gene: TRBV24-1
d_gene: NA
j_gene: TRBJ2-7
abundance: NA
len: 14
CDR3aa: CATSAGVIPYEQYF
CDR3nt: TGTGCCACCAGTGCGGGGGTAATCCCCTACGAGCAGTACTTC

v_gene: TRBV6-5
d_gene: NA
j_gene: TRBJ1-2
abundance: once
len: 13
CDR3aa: CASSRGGNYGYTF
CDR3nt: TGTGCCAGCAGCCGGGGGGGAAACTATGGCTACACCTTC

v_gene: TRBV5-6
d_gene: TRBD1
j_gene: TRBJ1-4
abundance: once
len: 15
CDR3aa: CASSPQGPTNEKLFF
CDR3nt: TGTGCCAGCAGCCCACAGGGGCCAACTAATGAAAAACTGTTTTTT

v_gene: TRBV6-2/TRBV6-3
d_gene: TRBD2
j_gene: TRBJ2-1
abundance: NA
len: 13
CDR3aa: CASSYAGLVKQFF
CDR3nt: TGTGCCAGCAGTTACGCGGGACTAGTAAAGCAGTTCTTC

v_gene: TRBV5-1
d_gene: NA
j_gene: TRBJ2-5
abundance: NA
len: 15
CDR3aa: CASSLGPSLEETQYF
CDR3nt: TGCGCCAGCAGCTTGGGGCCTAGCCTTGAAGAGACCCAGTACTTC

v_gene: TRBV13
d_gene: TRBD2
j_gene: TRBJ2-3
abundance: NA
len: 15
CDR3aa: CASSHTSGGADTQYF
CDR3nt: TGTGCCAGCAGCCATACTAGCGGGGGGGCAGATACGCAGTATTTT

v_gene: TRBV10-3
d_gene: TRBD2
j_gene: TRBJ2-3
abundance: NA
len: 17
CDR3aa: CAITRRGLAGGQDTQYF
CDR3nt: TGTGCCATCACCAGACGGGGACTAGCGGGGGGGCAGGATACGCAGTATTTT

v_gene: TRBV5-1
d_gene: TRBD2
j_gene: TRBJ2-7
abundance: NA
len: 16
CDR3aa: CASSFPLGGDDYEQYF
CDR3nt: TGCGCCAGCAGCTTCCCTTTGGGAGGGGATGACTACGAGCAGTACTTC

v_gene: TRBV4-1
d_gene: TRBD1
j_gene: TRBJ1-1
abundance: NA
len: 15
CDR3aa: CASSREGQGNTEAFF
CDR3nt: TGCGCCAGCAGCCGTGAAGGACAGGGGAACACTGAAGCTTTCTTT

v_gene: TRBV7-9
d_gene: NA
j_gene: TRBJ2-2
abundance: NA
len: 14
CDR3aa: CASSLFQGNGELFF
CDR3nt: TGTGCCAGCAGCTTATTTCAGGGGAACGGGGAGCTGTTTTTT

v_gene: TRBV19
d_gene: NA
j_gene: TRBJ2-5
abundance: NA
len: 16
CDR3aa: CASSMNGGDPQETQYF
CDR3nt: TGTGCCAGTAGTATGAACGGCGGGGACCCCCAAGAGACCCAGTACTTC

v_gene: TRBV5-4
d_gene: TRBD1
j_gene: TRBJ2-1
abundance: NA
len: 15
CDR3aa: CASSFRDRVYNEQFF
CDR3nt: TGTGCCAGCAGCTTCCGGGACAGGGTTTACAATGAGCAGTTCTTC

v_gene: TRBV28
d_gene: TRBD1
j_gene: TRBJ1-5
abundance: NA
len: 14
CDR3aa: CASSLILSDRGKHF
CDR3nt: TGTGCCAGCAGCTTAATCCTATCGGACAGGGGAAAGCATTTT

v_gene: TRBV6-5
d_gene: TRBD1
j_gene: TRBJ2-1
abundance: NA
len: 14
CDR3aa: CASSSGQPFNEQFF
CDR3nt: TGTGCCAGCAGTTCGGGACAGCCCTTTAATGAGCAGTTCTTC

v_gene: TRBV10-2
d_gene: TRBD1
j_gene: TRBJ1-4
abundance: NA
len: 15
CDR3aa: CASSEDRDLGEKLFF
CDR3nt: TGCGCCAGCAGTGAGGACAGGGACCTAGGGGAAAAACTGTTTTTT

v_gene: TRBV19
d_gene: NA
j_gene: TRBJ2-5
abundance: NA
len: 15
CDR3aa: CASSIGLRGSETQYF
CDR3nt: TGTGCCAGTAGTATAGGATTGCGGGGATCGGAGACCCAGTACTTC

v_gene: TRBV19
d_gene: TRBD2
j_gene: TRBJ2-1
abundance: few
len: 15
CDR3aa: CASSSNSGGANEQFF
CDR3nt: TGTGCCAGTAGTAGTAATAGCGGGGGGGCCAATGAGCAGTTCTTC

v_gene: TRBV6-2/TRBV6-3
d_gene: NA
j_gene: TRBJ1-5
abundance: few
len: 16
CDR3aa: CASSLMGGGLTQPQHF
CDR3nt: TGTGCCAGCAGTCTCATGGGGGGGGGCCTTACTCAGCCCCAGCATTTT